This T cell receptor (beta chain) is drawn from a study of blood T cell repertoires in COVID-19. On the study more broadly: In each case, the material was cDNA or gDNA derived from T cells, B-cell-depleted T cells, or PBMCs.

Original processing methods: Estimated nucleated cell counts came from reference gene primer amplification. Assay: immunoSEQ multiplex PCR; the TCRdb copy retains only in-frame clones and omits some. V, J and clone size were drawn from that table, and D and trimming were deduced from the DNA. The sample consists of about 200,000 clones, more than 75% of them appearing once. CDR1 SGHNT and CDR2 YYREEE come from the germline V gene (reference sequence). This CDR3 is 15 amino acids long. V was shortened by 3 bases and J by 4 bases, with 16 bases between the two germline ends. The receptor was isolated from a woman older than 75 with acute or convalescent COVID-19. This sequence joins TRBV5-4 and TRBJ1-2; tentative D call: TRBD1 (6 bases). Sample: peripheral blood. In DNA form, the CDR3 reads TGTGCCAGCAGCTCCCCAAGGACAGCTTCCTATGGCTACACCTTC. This codes for CASSSPRTASYGYTF.